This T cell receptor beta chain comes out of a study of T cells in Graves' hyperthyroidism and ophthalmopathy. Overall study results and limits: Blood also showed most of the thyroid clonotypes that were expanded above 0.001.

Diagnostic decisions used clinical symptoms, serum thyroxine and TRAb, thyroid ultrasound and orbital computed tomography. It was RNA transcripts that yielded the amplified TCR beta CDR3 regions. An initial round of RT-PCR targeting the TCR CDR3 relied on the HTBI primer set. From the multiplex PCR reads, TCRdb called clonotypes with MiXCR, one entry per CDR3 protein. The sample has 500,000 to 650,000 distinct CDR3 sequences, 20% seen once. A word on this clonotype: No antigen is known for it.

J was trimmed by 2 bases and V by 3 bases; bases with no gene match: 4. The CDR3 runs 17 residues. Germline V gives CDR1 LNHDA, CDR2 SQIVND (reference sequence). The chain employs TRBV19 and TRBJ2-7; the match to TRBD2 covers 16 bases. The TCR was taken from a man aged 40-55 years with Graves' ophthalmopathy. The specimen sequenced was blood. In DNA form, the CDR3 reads TGTGCCAGTAGTATCGGGACTAGCGGGAGGGGAACCTACGAGCAGTACTTC. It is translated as CASSIGTSGRGTYEQYF.